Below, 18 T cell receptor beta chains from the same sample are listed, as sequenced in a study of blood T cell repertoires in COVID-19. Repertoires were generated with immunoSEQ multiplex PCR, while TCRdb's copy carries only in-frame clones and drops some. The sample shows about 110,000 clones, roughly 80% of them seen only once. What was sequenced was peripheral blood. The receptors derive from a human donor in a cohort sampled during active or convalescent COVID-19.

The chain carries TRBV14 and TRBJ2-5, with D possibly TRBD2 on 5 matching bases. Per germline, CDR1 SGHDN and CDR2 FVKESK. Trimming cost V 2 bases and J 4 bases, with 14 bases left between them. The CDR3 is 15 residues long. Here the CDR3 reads CASSQFRGKGETQYF. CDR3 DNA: TGTGCCAGCAGCCAATTCCGGGGAAAGGGAGAGACCCAGTACTTC.

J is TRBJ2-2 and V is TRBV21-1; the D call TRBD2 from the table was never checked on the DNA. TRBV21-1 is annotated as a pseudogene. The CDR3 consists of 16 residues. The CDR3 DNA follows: TGTGCCAGCAGCACCACTAGCGGGGAGTCCACCGGGGAGCTGTTTTTT. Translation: CASSTTSGESTGELFF.

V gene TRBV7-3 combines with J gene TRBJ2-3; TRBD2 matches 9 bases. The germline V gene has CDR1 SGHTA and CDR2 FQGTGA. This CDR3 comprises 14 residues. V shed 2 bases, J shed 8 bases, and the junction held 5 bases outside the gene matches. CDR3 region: CASSLGLASGTQYF. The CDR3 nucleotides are TGTGCCAGCAGCTTAGGACTAGCGTCTGGTACGCAGTATTTT.

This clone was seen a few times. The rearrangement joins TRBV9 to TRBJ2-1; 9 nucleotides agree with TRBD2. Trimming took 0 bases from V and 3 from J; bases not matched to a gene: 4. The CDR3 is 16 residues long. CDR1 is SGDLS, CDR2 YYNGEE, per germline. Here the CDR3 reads CASSVGASGVYNEQFF. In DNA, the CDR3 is TGTGCCAGCAGCGTAGGGGCTAGCGGGGTCTACAATGAGCAGTTCTTC.

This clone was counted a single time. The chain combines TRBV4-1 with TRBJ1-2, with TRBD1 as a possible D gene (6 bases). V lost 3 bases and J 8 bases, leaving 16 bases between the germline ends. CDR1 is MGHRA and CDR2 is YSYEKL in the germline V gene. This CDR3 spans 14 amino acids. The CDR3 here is CASSHPVRGKGYTF. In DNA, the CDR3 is TGCGCCAGCAGCCATCCCGTCAGGGGAAAGGGCTACACCTTC.

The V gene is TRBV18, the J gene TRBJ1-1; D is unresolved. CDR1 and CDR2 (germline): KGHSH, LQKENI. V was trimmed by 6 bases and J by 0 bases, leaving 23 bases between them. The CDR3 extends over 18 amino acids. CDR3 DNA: TGTGCCAGCTCCCTTACCCCGCCTAATGCTGCCATGAACACTGAAGCTTTCTTT. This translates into CASSLTPPNAAMNTEAFF.

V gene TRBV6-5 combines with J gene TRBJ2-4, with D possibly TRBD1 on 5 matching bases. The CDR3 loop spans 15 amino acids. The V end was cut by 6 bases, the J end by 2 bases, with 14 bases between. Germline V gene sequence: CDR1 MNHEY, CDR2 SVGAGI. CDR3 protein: CASSADRPTKNIQYF. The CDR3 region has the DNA TGTGCCAGCAGCGCCGACAGACCAACCAAAAACATTCAGTACTTC.

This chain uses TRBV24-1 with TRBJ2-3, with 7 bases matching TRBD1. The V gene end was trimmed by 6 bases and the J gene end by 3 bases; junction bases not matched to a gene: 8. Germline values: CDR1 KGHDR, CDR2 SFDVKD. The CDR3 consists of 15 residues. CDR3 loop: CATSPTGLMTDTQYF. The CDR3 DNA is TGTGCCACCAGTCCGACAGGGTTGATGACAGATACGCAGTATTTT.

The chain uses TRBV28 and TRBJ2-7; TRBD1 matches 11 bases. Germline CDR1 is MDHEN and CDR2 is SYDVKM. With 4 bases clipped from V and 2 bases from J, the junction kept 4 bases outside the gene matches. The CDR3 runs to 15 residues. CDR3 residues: CASSSRGQGAYEQYF. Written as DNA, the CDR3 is TGTGCCAGCAGTTCCCGGGGACAGGGGGCCTACGAGCAGTACTTC.

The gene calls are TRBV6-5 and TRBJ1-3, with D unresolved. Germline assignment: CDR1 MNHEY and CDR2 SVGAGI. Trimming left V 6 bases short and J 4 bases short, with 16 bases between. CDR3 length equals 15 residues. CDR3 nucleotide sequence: TGTGCCAGCAGCAATCGGCCTGGCGGAGGAAACACCATATATTTT. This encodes CASSNRPGGGNTIYF.

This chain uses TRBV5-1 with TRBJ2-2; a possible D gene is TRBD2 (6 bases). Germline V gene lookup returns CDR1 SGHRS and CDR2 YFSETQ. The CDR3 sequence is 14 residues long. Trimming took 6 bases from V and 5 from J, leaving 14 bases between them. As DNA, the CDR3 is TGCGCCAGCAAACTCGGGGGATGGACCGGGGAGCTGTTTTTT. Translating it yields CASKLGGWTGELFF.

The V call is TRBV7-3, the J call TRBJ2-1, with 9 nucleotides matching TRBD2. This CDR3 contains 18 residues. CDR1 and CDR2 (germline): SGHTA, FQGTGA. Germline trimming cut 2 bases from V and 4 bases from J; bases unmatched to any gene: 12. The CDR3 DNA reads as TGTGCCAGCAGCTTAGTATTGGGTGCGGGAGGGCCTTACAATGAGCAGTTCTTC. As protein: CASSLVLGAGGPYNEQFF. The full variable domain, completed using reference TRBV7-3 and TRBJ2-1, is GAGVSQTPSNKVTEKGKYVELRCDPISGHTALYWYRQSLGQGPEFLIYFQGTGAADDSGLPNDRFFAVRPEGSVSTLKIQRTERGDSAVYLCASSLVLGAGGPYNEQFFGPGTRLTVL.

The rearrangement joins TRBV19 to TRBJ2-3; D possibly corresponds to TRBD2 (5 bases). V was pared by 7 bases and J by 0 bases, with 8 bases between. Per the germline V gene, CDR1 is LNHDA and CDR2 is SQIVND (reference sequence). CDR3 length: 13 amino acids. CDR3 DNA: TGTGCCAGTACCTCGGGGAGCACAGATACGCAGTATTTT. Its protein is CASTSGSTDTQYF.

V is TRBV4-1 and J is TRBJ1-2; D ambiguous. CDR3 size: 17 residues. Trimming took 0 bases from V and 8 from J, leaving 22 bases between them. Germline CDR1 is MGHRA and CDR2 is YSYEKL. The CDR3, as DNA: TGCGCCAGCAGCCAAGATACTTCGCTGGGAGGGCAGGTAGGCTACACCTTC. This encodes CASSQDTSLGGQVGYTF.

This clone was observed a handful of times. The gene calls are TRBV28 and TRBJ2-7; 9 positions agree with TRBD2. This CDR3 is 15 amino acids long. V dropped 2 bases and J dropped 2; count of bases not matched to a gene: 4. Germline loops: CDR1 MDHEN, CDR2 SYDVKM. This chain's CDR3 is CASSLLAGGPYEQYF. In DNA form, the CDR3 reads TGTGCCAGCAGTTTACTCGCGGGAGGGCCCTACGAGCAGTACTTC. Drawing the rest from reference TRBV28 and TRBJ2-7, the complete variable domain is DVKVTQSSRYLVKRTGEKVFLECVQDMDHENMFWYRQDPGLGLRLIYFSYDVKMKEKGDIPEGYSVSREKKERFSLILESASTNQTSMYLCASSLLAGGPYEQYFGPGTRLTVT.

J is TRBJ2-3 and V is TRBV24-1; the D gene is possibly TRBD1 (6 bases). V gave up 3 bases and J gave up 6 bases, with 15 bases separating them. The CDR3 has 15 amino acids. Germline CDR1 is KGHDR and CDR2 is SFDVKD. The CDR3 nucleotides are TGTGCCACCAGTGATCCAAGGAGGACAGTGGATACGCAGTATTTT. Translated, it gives CATSDPRRTVDTQYF.

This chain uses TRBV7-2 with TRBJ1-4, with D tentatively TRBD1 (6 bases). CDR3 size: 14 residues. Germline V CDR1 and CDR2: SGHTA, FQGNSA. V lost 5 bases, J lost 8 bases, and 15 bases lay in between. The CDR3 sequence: CASSPTGQGEKLFF. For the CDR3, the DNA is TGTGCCAGCAGCCCCACAGGGCAGGGCGAAAAACTGTTTTTT. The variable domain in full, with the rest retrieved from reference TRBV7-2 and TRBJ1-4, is GAGVSQSPSNKVTEKGKDVELRCDPISGHTALYWYRQSLGQGLEFLIYFQGNSAPDKSGLPSDRFSAERTGGSVSTLTIQRTQQEDSAVYLCASSPTGQGEKLFFGSGTQLSVL.

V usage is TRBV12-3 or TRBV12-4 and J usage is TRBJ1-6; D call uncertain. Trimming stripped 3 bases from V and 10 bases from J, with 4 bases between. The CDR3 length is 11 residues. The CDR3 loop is CASSFGSPLHF. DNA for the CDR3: TGTGCCAGCAGTTTCGGGTCACCCCTCCACTTT.